This TCR beta chain was sequenced during a study of graft-versus-host responses after intestinal transplantation. Study-wide background: Each transplant was multivisceral, liver-intestinal, or isolated intestinal. Induction using anti-thymocyte globulin, followed by tacrolimus and steroids for 2 to 4 years, was given to all recipients.

Points from the study as a whole: Recipient bone marrow held GvH clones, some seen earlier in ileum or blood. The study found high graft-versus-host to host-versus-graft clonal ratios in allografts of patients with graft-donor T cell macrochimerism.

Of note for this clone: Its antigen is undetermined.

V lost 3 bases and J lost 4; bases outside the gene matches: 15. The germline CDR1 and CDR2 sequences are MGHRA and YSYEKL. The CDR3 extends over 18 amino acids. The repertoire was sequenced with immunoSEQ multiplex PCR; TCRdb's copy has only in-frame clones and lacks some. The top ten clones hold around a tenth of a sample with 29,000 or so clones, about 85% of them seen once. The rearrangement links TRBV4-1 to TRBJ2-7; 10 positions agree with TRBD2. This material consisted of PBMCs, taken 450 to 480 days after intestinal transplantation. The origin of this receptor is a human patient who received an intestinal transplant, so some T cells may come from the graft donor. CDR3 protein: CASSQVPSITSGAYEQYF. CDR3 coding DNA: TGCGCCAGCAGCCAGGTCCCTTCCATAACTAGCGGGGCTTACGAGCAGTACTTC.